This passage covers 5 T cell receptor beta chains from one sample sequenced in a study of T cell responses to AZD1222 COVID-19 vaccine (TCRdb year 2021). Per the publication, the time point label means: baseline before first vaccination. Libraries were built with the immunoSEQ multiplex PCR assay. The table was pulled from immuneACCESS by TCRdb, which kept in-frame rearrangements only. Such tables lose some clones; where checked, under half of the loss comes from unresolved V genes, and the rest has no known cause. The sample contains about 120,000 clones, 91% of them found a single time. Over 5% of the sample lies in the top ten. Here the sequenced sample was peripheral blood, taken on day 0 of AZD1222 vaccination. These receptors were obtained from an adult in good health.

The chain joins TRBV28 to TRBJ2-6; D is undetermined. The germline V and J ends were trimmed by 3 bases and 2 bases, with 8 bases remaining between them. CDR1 and CDR2 from the germline V gene are MDHEN and SYDVKM. The CDR3 length is 15 residues. The CDR3 nucleotides are TGTGCCAGCAGTTTGGCTGGGACTGGGGCCAACGTCCTGACTTTC. Protein sequence: CASSLAGTGANVLTF.

CDR3 DNA: TGTGCCAGCAGTACATCCAGGGACCCCTTGGAGGGCTACACCTTC. This codes for CASSTSRDPLEGYTF. The V and J genes are TRBV27 and TRBJ1-2, with D tentatively TRBD1 (5 bases). Germline-derived CDR1 and CDR2 are MNHEY and SMNVEV (reference sequence). V was trimmed by 5 bases and J by 8 bases, leaving 21 bases between them. The CDR3 totals 15 residues.

The count of this clone is one. J is TRBJ1-4 and V is TRBV6-5; the D is unclear. CDR1 is MNHEY, CDR2 SVGAGI, per germline. Trimming pared 4 bases from V and 0 bases from J, leaving 6 bases between. This CDR3 comprises 14 residues. CDR3 region: CASSLYSTNEKLFF. CDR3 DNA: TGTGCCAGCAGTTTATACTCAACTAATGAAAAACTGTTTTTT.

DNA of the CDR3: TGTGCCAGTAGCCTAGGACAGGGGGCAACCAACTACGAGCAGTACTTC. Translation gives CASSLGQGATNYEQYF. The chain is built from TRBV19 and TRBJ2-7, with 11 bases aligning to TRBD1. V trimming: 6 bases; J trimming: 3 bases; junction bases outside the gene matches: 10. The germline V gene encodes CDR1 LNHDA and CDR2 SQIVND (reference sequence). The CDR3 sequence is 16 residues long.

The CDR3 is CASSFKETQYF. For the CDR3, the DNA is TGTGCCAGCAGTTTCAAAGAGACCCAGTACTTC. The chain couples TRBV12-3 or TRBV12-4 to TRBJ2-5, with D unresolved. CDR3 size: 11 residues. V gave up 3 bases and J gave up 3 bases, with 2 bases separating them.